Detailed here is one TCR beta chain. What this receptor recognizes is not known. No much larger clone is present one base from it, and per-base qualities are unavailable. This sample stems from a study of cytomegalovirus exposure and HLA in healthy donors (TCRdb year 2017). Study-wide context: An earlier analysis of approximately 640 of the donors reported about 290 Gb of sequence data and roughly 100 million unique TCR beta sequences from about 180 million T cells. Of the 300 to 500 genotyped donors, 70% to 90% were placed in the genetic ancestry cluster associated with self-reported Caucasian donors. In addition to the first cohort of around 670 subjects, a separate validation cohort of approximately 130 different subjects was used. Typing coverage varied by locus: about 620-640 donors for A, B, C, DRB1 and DQB1; approximately 500 for DQA1; around 570 for DPA1; 400 to 480 for DPB1. Class I and class II HLA loci were covered by the typing at four-digit resolution. Donor age, sex, ethnicity and CMV serostatus were compiled together with the repertoire data. An earlier analysis of approximately 580 of the donors used high-throughput TCR beta sequencing to judge whether each TCR beta V gene segment behaved as functional or pseudogenic. Four or five DR-DQ haplotypes were handled as single units for association and clustering, since linkage in the cohort was strong. A later analysis re-analyzed previously published TCR beta repertoires from 650 to 800 donors and added high-resolution HLA genotyping to study TCR occurrence patterns. The study was designed to test whether signatures of past pathogen exposure could be identified by cataloging public T cell receptors. Roughly 300 gigabases of sequencing data and around 85 million unique TCR sequences made up an early release that covered nearly 650 HLA-typed donors. All discovery cohort repertoires had been generated using a single sequencing platform. To predict cytomegalovirus infection status, the study brought together high-throughput TCR immunosequencing, statistical association of individual TCRs with disease status, and machine learning. Using immunosequencing, the study profiled T cell repertoires from some 670 subjects and related those repertoires to cytomegalovirus serostatus. A later genetic analysis took genome-wide SNP genotypes for about three fifths of the 666 donors and used that subset as a discovery cohort. Among 398 genotyped donors of the cohort, an average of 235,054 unique TCR beta nucleotide sequences were sequenced per donor, roughly a sixth of them non-productive. Rather than drawing on any new phenotypic data, the later analysis identified candidate immune exposures from TCR beta sequences and the way those sequences occurred across donors. Results and caveats for the whole study, not just this receptor: Compared with equally common non-associated chains, HLA-associated TCR beta chains in a later analysis were more clonally expanded and had lower generation probabilities. The cohort was sequenced for TCR beta chains only, and without alpha or paired-chain data the features that could be detected were limited. Several of the top co-occurrence clusters appeared to be linked to parvovirus B19, influenza, CMV and Epstein-Barr virus, according to a later analysis. Some IMGT-functional V segments, including TRBV6-2 and TRBV6-3, could not be told apart with the 87-base-pair reads, so those segments were excluded. A further reported finding was that TCR beta sequences accurately predicted the HLA-A and HLA-B alleles for most subjects in the first cohort. In a later analysis, TCR association rates were found to vary across HLA loci, with the most associated TCRs seen for DRB1 alleles and the fewest for HLA-C alleles. An association between a missense DCLRE1C variant and V-gene and J-gene trimming of TCR beta chains was found in a later genetic analysis and replicated in an independent cohort. An earlier analysis of approximately 500 of the donors showed that most TCR beta V segments appeared in productive rearrangements either about 87% or about 30% of the time, which broadly matched IMGT annotations. In a later genetic analysis, fewer N-insertions in productive TCRs were reported among donors in an Asian-associated ancestry cluster than the roughly 700-donor mean. In a later analysis, most CMV-associated TCR beta chains were found to appear HLA-restricted, with HLA associations seemingly driven largely by CMV exposure. A later analysis associated about 16,000 TCR beta sequences with specific HLA alleles at a false discovery rate of 0.05. Because HLA typing was missing for some donors at each locus, association tests included only the typed subset. A group of highly shared sequence variants was considered likely to be a technical artifact of the sequencing pipeline. The study gave a list of about 150 TCR beta chains associated with cytomegalovirus. In both the original and validation cohorts, the classifier was reported to diagnose cytomegalovirus status with high specificity and sensitivity. While some public TCRs were present in many individuals, most TCR sequences turned up only very rarely across donors. It was suggested by the authors that the approach could potentially be generalized to other disease states and immunological phenotypes. A few of the identified cytomegalovirus-associated TCR beta chains were confirmed in vitro to be specific for cytomegalovirus antigens. Because counts were too low, around 17 rarely observed V segments, including chromosome 9 orphons, were left out of the earlier analysis of some 640 of the donors. Linkage disequilibrium might explain the correlated functional status among segregating V segments, but an unknown experimental factor could not be ruled out. CMV serostatus was the only immune exposure information available for the cohort. Sequencing depth was assumed to be roughly uniform across donors in the presence/absence analyses, though that assumption may not hold. Strong co-occurrence of HLA alleles, especially DR and DQ, made assigning TCR associations to individual alleles difficult.

The CDR3, from cysteine to phenylalanine, totals 14 residues. Only the CDR3 region is kept as DNA, spanning 42 bases read in frame from base 1. V and J are truncated by 6 bases and 4 bases respectively, leaving an intervening sequence of 12 bases. CDR1 and CDR2 are drawn from the germline V gene: MDHEN, SYDVKM. Library preparation employed the immunoSEQ multiplex PCR assay. A mixture of 60 forward primers for TCR Vbeta segments and 13 reverse primers for TCR Jbeta segments was used in the multiplex PCR. The CDR3 region of rearranged TCR beta genes was amplified from genomic DNA with a multiplex PCR assay. The Illumina HiSeq System was used to sequence the amplified TCR beta libraries as 87-base-pair reads. Per the original workflow: A later analysis counted 75 million to 100 million unique TCR beta chains across the 550 to 800 repertoires, and 10 million to 12 million of these chains were shared by at least two donors. To remove PCR and sequencing errors, raw reads were error-corrected and collapsed into unique sequences using a nearest-neighbor algorithm that merged closely related sequences. CDR3 sequences were aligned to IMGT reference sequences to assign V, D and J gene segments. Each retained sequence needed at least a six-nucleotide match to both a V gene segment and a J gene segment. A rearrangement was called productive if the CDR3 had no stop codons and remained in frame with V and J, and every other rearrangement was called non-productive. Following IMGT convention, CDR3 was defined as the stretch from the second conserved V-encoded cysteine to the conserved J-encoded phenylalanine. In an earlier analysis of around 570 of the donors, sequences lacking an unambiguous match to a single V gene segment were excluded. An earlier analysis of roughly 590 of the donors called V segments functional above 56.7% productive rearrangements and segregating when the between-donor standard deviation exceeded 5%. To diagnose cytomegalovirus status from the catalog of TCR beta chain sequences, a statistical classification framework was built. A later analysis assigned V and J genes by comparing TCR nucleotide sequences with IMGT/GENE-DB human TR gene sequences. Using the TCRdist pipeline, a later analysis assigned CDR3 sequences along with most-parsimonious VDJ recombination scenarios. In a later analysis, each TCR beta chain was defined by its CDR3 amino acid sequence together with its V-gene family, and reads without a unique V-gene family were excluded. To address suspected cross-contamination and a sequencing artifact, a later analysis removed roughly 580 highly shared, low-generation-probability nucleotide sequences. In a later analysis, a clonal expansion index for each public chain was calculated from normalized within-repertoire ranks of inferred template counts. In a later analysis, generation probabilities were computed with a VDJ recombination model fitted to out-of-frame rearrangements, and the resulting probabilities were checked against IGoR. Hypergeometric tests were used in a later analysis to score TCR-TCR, TCR-HLA and TCR-CMV co-occurrence, with a repertoire-size bias correction applied to the TCR pairs. To estimate false discovery rates, a later analysis permuted the HLA or CMV assignments 20 times. In a later analysis, co-occurring TCRs were grouped with DBSCAN, and TCRdist sequence similarity was added when clustering was performed within HLA-allele-positive subsets. Repertoires with fewer than 30,000 or more than 120,000 public chains, plus five repertoires with anomalous nucleotide sharing, were excluded from co-occurrence clustering. TCRdb provides this immuneACCESS table in a form limited to in-frame rearrangements. Some clones are lacking; in checked studies, under half of them reflect an unresolved V gene, and why the rest are absent is not known. V and J calls plus clone size are reproduced from that table; the DNA served to infer D and trimming. The sample table lists about 270,000 clones, around 65% of them with a count of one. The top ten clones comprise approximately 2.5% of the sample.

The cohort was made up of roughly 670 healthy bone marrow donors. At the time of sampling, all cohort members were nominally healthy, though unrecorded immune exposures were likely present. The donor tested CMV seronegative, placing the donor among the 350 to 400 seronegative members of the cohort. A peripheral blood sample was provided by each donor, and peripheral blood mononuclear cells were used for TCR beta sequencing. Genomic DNA was extracted from the blood cell samples with the Qiagen DNeasy Blood Extraction Kit. Sequenced input: PBMCs. The V and J genes are TRBV28 and TRBJ2-2; 5 matching bases give a weak D call of TRBD1. This receptor was obtained from a female donor in good health and CMV-seronegative. The CDR3 sequence is CASSPPGSTGELFF. In nucleotide form, the sequence is TGTGCCAGCAGCCCTCCAGGGTCCACCGGGGAGCTGTTTTTT.